The 13 T cell receptor beta chains below were found in one sample sequenced in a study of blood T cell repertoires in COVID-19. Profiling relied on immunoSEQ multiplex PCR, and the TCRdb table lists in-frame clones only, not all of them. Of tens of thousands of clones listed, roughly 90% are singletons. The sequenced sample was peripheral blood. These receptors originate from a woman aged 50 to 60 with active or convalescent COVID-19.

V is TRBV5-4 and J is TRBJ2-1; 7 nucleotides agree with TRBD2. CDR3 length: 15 residues. After removal of 5 bases from V and 6 bases from J, the junction contained 11 bases not matched to a gene. The germline V gene has CDR1 SGHNT and CDR2 YYREEE (reference sequence). CDR3 in DNA: TGTGCCAGCAGTTCAACTCCGGGACTATTCAATGAGCAGTTCTTC. Its protein product is CASSSTPGLFNEQFF.

V gene TRBV24-1 combines with J gene TRBJ1-5; 7 positions agree with TRBD1. There are 20 residues in the CDR3. In germline, CDR1 is KGHDR, CDR2 SFDVKD. V was pared by 8 bases and J by 0 bases, with 21 bases of the junction left unmatched. This CDR3 is CATILGPRQGGGYSNQPQHF. CDR3 bases: TGTGCCACCATTCTTGGTCCCCGACAGGGTGGGGGGTATAGCAATCAGCCCCAGCATTTT.

The CDR3 DNA is TGCAGCGTTGAGACAGGATCCCCCAATGGCTACACCTTC. Its translation: CSVETGSPNGYTF. The V gene is TRBV29-1, the J gene TRBJ1-2, with D possibly being TRBD1 (6 bases). V was clipped by 3 bases and J by 6 bases, with 14 bases between them. The CDR3 covers 13 residues. The germline V gene has CDR1 SQVTM and CDR2 ANQGSEA.

The chain employs TRBV30 and TRBJ1-1; D might be TRBD1 (6 bases). Per the germline V gene, CDR1 is GTSNPN and CDR2 is SVGIG (reference sequence). The CDR3 is made up of 12 amino acids. V lost 2 bases, J lost 11 bases, and 15 bases lay in between. Here the CDR3 reads CAWSQGPLSAFF. In nucleotides, the CDR3 is TGTGCCTGGAGTCAGGGGCCTCTGTCGGCTTTCTTT. The full variable domain, its missing parts supplied by reference TRBV30 and TRBJ1-1, is SQTIHQWPATLVQPVGSPLSLECTVEGTSNPNLYWYRQAAGRGLQLLFYSVGIGQISSEVPQNLSASRPQDRQFILSSKKLLLSDSGFYLCAWSQGPLSAFFGQGTRLTVV.

This chain uses TRBV11-2 with TRBJ2-7; D is perhaps TRBD1 (5 bases). The CDR3 sequence is 14 residues long. Germline CDR1 and CDR2: SGHAT and FQNNGV. Trimming removed 4 bases from V and 1 base from J, with 11 bases in between. The DNA of the CDR3 is TGTGCCAGCAGCTATGACAGCTTTTCCTACGAGCAGTACTTC. It translates to CASSYDSFSYEQYF.

This chain uses TRBV7-2 with TRBJ1-4; D uncertain. Germline CDR1 SGHTA, CDR2 FQGNSA. Trimming took 6 bases from V and 0 from J, leaving 8 bases between them. This CDR3 contains 14 residues. The CDR3 protein is CASRLGATNEKLFF. Written as DNA, the CDR3 is TGTGCCAGCAGGCTCGGTGCAACTAATGAAAAACTGTTTTTT.

This CDR3 reads CATKQGVLNTEAFF. CDR3 nucleotides: TGTGCCACCAAGCAAGGGGTCTTGAACACTGAAGCTTTCTTT. The genes are TRBV15 and TRBJ1-1; a weak D match, TRBD1 (5 bases). Germline CDR1 and CDR2: LNHNV and YYDKDF (reference sequence). CDR3 size: 14 residues. Between the trimmed V and J ends, which lost 7 bases and 0 bases, there was a span of 12 bases.

The rearrangement joins TRBV5-1 to TRBJ2-1, with 11 positions matching TRBD1. The CDR3 has 15 residues. Germline CDR1 and CDR2: SGHRS and YFSETQ. With V trimmed by 1 base and J by 6 bases, 3 bases remained unmatched. The CDR3 loop is CASSLIGTGGNEQFF. CDR3 sequence (DNA): TGCGCCAGCAGCTTGATTGGGACAGGGGGCAATGAGCAGTTCTTC.

V gene TRBV9 combines with J gene TRBJ2-2; 9 bases match TRBD2. The CDR3 runs to 16 residues. The V gene's germline CDR1 is SGDLS and CDR2 YYNGEE. V shed 4 bases, J shed 0 bases, and the junction held 4 bases outside the gene matches. This CDR3 reads CASSKPSGANTGELFF. CDR3 bases: TGTGCCAGCAGCAAACCTAGCGGGGCGAACACCGGGGAGCTGTTTTTT.

The chain has TRBV2 and TRBJ2-5; TRBD2 might be the D (6 bases). The V gene lost 4 bases and the J gene lost 5 bases, with 11 bases spanning the gap. The CDR3 has 13 residues. Germline V gene sequence: CDR1 SNHLY, CDR2 FYNNEI. The CDR3 protein is CASSVGGMETQYF. In DNA, the CDR3 is TGTGCCAGCAGTGTAGGAGGGATGGAGACCCAGTACTTC.

The count of this clone is one. CDR3 sequence: CSVGQIHYEQYF. CDR3 coding DNA: TGCAGCGTTGGACAGATCCACTACGAGCAGTACTTC. The V gene is TRBV29-1, the J gene TRBJ2-7; D may be TRBD1 (5 bases). V gave up 4 bases and J gave up 3 bases, with 10 bases separating them. Germline V gives CDR1 SQVTM, CDR2 ANQGSEA. The CDR3 sequence is 12 residues long.

This rearrangement joins TRBV6-5 to TRBJ2-5, with 8 bases that match TRBD2. V trimming: 6 bases; J trimming: 0 bases; junction bases outside the gene matches: 6. This CDR3 contains 15 residues. Per the germline V gene, CDR1 is MNHEY and CDR2 is SVGAGI. The CDR3 sequence is CASSPGGVYQETQYF. Here the CDR3 DNA reads TGTGCCAGCAGCCCCGGGGGGGTGTACCAAGAGACCCAGTACTTC.

The chain uses TRBV27 and TRBJ2-7, with 9 bases identical to TRBD2. Germline V gene sequence: CDR1 MNHEY, CDR2 SMNVEV (reference sequence). J gave up 7 bases and V 6 bases, and 10 bases lay outside the gene matches. There are 14 residues in the CDR3. The CDR3 DNA is TGTGCCAGCAGCCCCAATAGCGGGAGTTGGGAGCAGTACTTC. It encodes CASSPNSGSWEQYF.